Listed below are T cell receptor beta chains from one sample, sequenced in a study of blood T cell repertoires in COVID-19. Assay used: immunoSEQ multiplex PCR; TCRdb lists only in-frame clones, some missing. The sample yields roughly 67,000 clones, around 85% seen once. Specimen: peripheral blood. Source of these receptors: a man between 45 and 60 years old with active COVID-19. Each CDR3 is given with its conserved first and last residue. The D gene is left open where the match is weak. Some rows have no size entry. The others give once, few or many, or a class for an expanded clone.

once	TRBV7-2	NA	TRBJ2-5	TGTGCCAGCAGCAGCAGGGTGGAGACCCAGTACTTC	CASSSRVETQYF
NA	TRBV6-5	TRBD1	TRBJ1-2	TGTGCCACCAAAAATGTGGCCAACAGGGGAAGCTACACCTTC	CATKNVANRGSYTF
NA	TRBV19	NA	TRBJ1-2	TGTGCCAGCGATCAGGGATTTCGCGGCTACACCTTC	CASDQGFRGYTF
NA	TRBV27	TRBD1	TRBJ1-3	TGTGCCAGCAGTCCCGAAGGGACAGGGGCGCATGTCTCTGGAAACACCATATATTTT	CASSPEGTGAHVSGNTIYF
NA	TRBV18	NA	TRBJ2-5	TGTGCCAGCTCCCGTGGAGAACAAGAGACCCAGTACTTC	CASSRGEQETQYF
NA	TRBV7-2	NA	TRBJ1-2	TGTGCCAGCAGCTTGAGAGGGGGCTATGGCTACACCTTC	CASSLRGGYGYTF
NA	TRBV27	TRBD2	TRBJ2-5	TGTGCCAGCAGGGGGGGGACTAGCGGGAGAACGGAGACCCAGTACTTC	CASRGGTSGRTETQYF
NA	TRBV6-2/TRBV6-3	NA	TRBJ1-6	TGTGCCAGCAGCCCGCGCATGAGGAGCTCCTATAATTCACCCCTCCACTTT	CASSPRMRSSYNSPLHF
NA	TRBV3-1/TRBV3-2	TRBD2	TRBJ2-1	TGTGCCAGCAGCCAAGGTTGGCTAGCGGGGGACTCCTACAATGAGCAGTTCTTC	CASSQGWLAGDSYNEQFF
NA	TRBV7-2	TRBD1	TRBJ2-4	TGTGCCAGCAGCTTAGCCGGGACAGGGAGGGCCAAAAACATTCAGTACTTC	CASSLAGTGRAKNIQYF
NA	TRBV27	TRBD1	TRBJ1-6	TGTGCCAGCAGACCCCCAACAGGGGGTTATTCACCCCTCCACTTT	CASRPPTGGYSPLHF
NA	TRBV7-2	NA	TRBJ1-5	TGTGCCAGCAGCTTATATCAGGGAACAAGGCAGCCCCAGCATTTT	CASSLYQGTRQPQHF
NA	TRBV24-1	NA	TRBJ1-5	TGTGCCACCAGTGAGGGGGGGCAGGGCAATCAGCCCCAGCATTTT	CATSEGGQGNQPQHF
NA	TRBV5-1	NA	TRBJ2-1	TGCGCCAGCAGCCGGGACTTGAATGAGCAGTTCTTC	CASSRDLNEQFF
NA	TRBV2	TRBD1	TRBJ1-5	TGTGCCAGCAACAGGGGCGAATATAGCAATCAGCCCCAGCATTTT	CASNRGEYSNQPQHF
few	TRBV4-1	TRBD2	TRBJ2-7	TGCGCCAGCAGCCCGCAAGCGGGAGGGGGGTACGAGCAGTACTTC	CASSPQAGGGYEQYF
NA	TRBV19	NA	TRBJ1-4	TGTGCCAGTAGTGCACGACAGCTGGCAGGTGAAAAACTGTTTTTT	CASSARQLAGEKLFF
NA	TRBV16	NA	TRBJ2-6	TGTGCCAGCAGCCAATCCAGGGCTGGGGCCAACGTCCTGACTTTC	CASSQSRAGANVLTF
NA	TRBV7-2	TRBD1	TRBJ2-6	TGTGCCAGCAACGACAGGGGAAATGGTGGGGCCAACGTCCTGACTTTC	CASNDRGNGGANVLTF
few	TRBV4-3	TRBD2	TRBJ2-3	TGCGCCAGCAGCCAACGACCGGGACTAGCGGGTACAGATACGCAGTATTTT	CASSQRPGLAGTDTQYF
NA	TRBV18	TRBD1	TRBJ2-7	TGTGCCAGCTCACCCGGGACAGGTCGCTACGAGCAGTACTTC	CASSPGTGRYEQYF
NA	TRBV7-9	NA	TRBJ2-2	TGTGCCAGCAGCTTAGCGACGACTAGACCCGGGGAGCTGTTTTTT	CASSLATTRPGELFF
NA	TRBV7-9	NA	TRBJ2-3	TGTGCCAGCAGCTTAGTAACCCCAGTTGGCGGGGCCACAGATACGCAGTATTTT	CASSLVTPVGGATDTQYF
NA	TRBV7-6	TRBD2	TRBJ2-3	TGTGCCAGCAGCATAAACAGCGGGAGGGGAGATACGCAGTATTTT	CASSINSGRGDTQYF
once	TRBV5-1	TRBD1	TRBJ2-7	TGCGCCAGCAGCTTGGCCCGGGACAGGGGATCCGAGCAGTACTTC	CASSLARDRGSEQYF
once	TRBV5-1	NA	TRBJ2-7	TGCGCCAGCAGCTTGGAGTGGGGGCCCTACGAGCAGTACTTC	CASSLEWGPYEQYF
NA	TRBV27	TRBD2	TRBJ2-7	TGTGCCAGCAGTCCCACGGAGCGGGACGATTACGAGCAGTACTTC	CASSPTERDDYEQYF
NA	TRBV19	NA	TRBJ2-1	TGTGCCAGCGCCACCGGGTCCACGCCCAAGCAGTTCTTC	CASATGSTPKQFF